Listed below are T cell receptor beta chains from one sample, sequenced in a study of blood T cells in healthy people across ages. MiXCR, applied by TCRdb to the 5' RACE reads, yields one record per CDR3 protein. This table holds about 1,800,000 distinct CDR3 sequences, approximately 30% found once. Sequenced sample: blood. Receptors originate from a woman aged 25 to 39 in good health. Both conserved end residues are part of each CDR3. D genes are given only for firm matches. Clone size is shown for a subset of rows, as once, few, many or a class of expanded clone.

V,D,size,J,DNA,CDR3
TRBV29-1,TRBD2,-,TRBJ2-3,TGCAGCGTTGTTTGGCGGGGGGTCACAGATACGCAGTATTTT,CSVVWRGVTDTQYF
TRBV27,TRBD2,-,TRBJ2-7,TGTGCCAGCAGTTTATTAGCGGGAGGTTCCTACAATGAGCAGTACTTC,CASSLLAGGSYNEQYF
TRBV7-2,TRBD1,few,TRBJ1-2,TGTGCCAGCAGCCCCCGGGGACAGGGGGCAGAGGACTACACCTTC,CASSPRGQGAEDYTF
TRBV3-1,TRBD2,few,TRBJ2-7,TGTGCCAGCAGCCGAGGGACTAGCGGGAACGAGCAGTACTTC,CASSRGTSGNEQYF
TRBV12-3/TRBV12-4,-,-,TRBJ1-2,TGTGCCAGCAGTAGAAAACTAGACTATGGCTACACCTTC,CASSRKLDYGYTF
TRBV6-2/TRBV6-3,-,-,TRBJ2-1,TGTGCCAGCAGTTACCCCCTTAGCGGAAGTCACCACAATGAGCAGTTCTTC,CASSYPLSGSHHNEQFF
TRBV5-1,-,few,TRBJ2-7,TGCGCCAGCATCTGGGAGGGGGCCTACGAGCAGTACTTC,CASIWEGAYEQYF
TRBV19,-,-,TRBJ1-1,TGTGCCAGTAGACGTTTAGACGGGGGGACTGAAGCTTTCTTT,CASRRLDGGTEAFF
TRBV9,-,-,TRBJ2-7,TGTGCCAGCAGCGTAGCGACCACCGGGGAGCAGTACTTC,CASSVATTGEQYF
TRBV5-1,-,-,TRBJ2-7,TGCGCCAGCAGCCCGATTACTAGGGGAATCTACGAGCAGTACTTC,CASSPITRGIYEQYF
TRBV2,TRBD1,many,TRBJ2-7,TGTGCCAGCGCAGGACAGGTAAAATACGAGCAGTACTTC,CASAGQVKYEQYF
TRBV20-1,TRBD1,-,TRBJ1-1,TGCAGTGCTCAGGGGGACCCGTACACTGAAGCTTTCTTT,CSAQGDPYTEAFF
TRBV14,TRBD2,few,TRBJ2-7,TGTGCCAGCAGCCAACTAGCGGGAGGCCCCTACAATGAGCAGTACTTC,CASSQLAGGPYNEQYF
TRBV2,-,few,TRBJ2-6,TGTGCCAGCACCAGGCAGGGGACTTCTTTCGCTGGGGCTAACGTCCTGACTTTC,CASTRQGTSFAGANVLTF
TRBV10-3,-,few,TRBJ1-1,TGTGCCATCGCCCGGGGGGAGAACACTGAAGCTTTCTTT,CAIARGENTEAFF
TRBV12-5,TRBD2,many,TRBJ2-7,TGTGCTAGTGGTTTCGACGGGAGGGGCTCCTACGAGCAGTACTTC,CASGFDGRGSYEQYF
TRBV5-1,-,-,TRBJ2-7,TGCGCCAGCGGCCCGGGACACATCTACGAGCAGTACTTC,CASGPGHIYEQYF
TRBV5-4,-,few,TRBJ1-1,TGTGCCAGCAGCCTGACGCCGGGTGACACTGAAGCTTTCTTT,CASSLTPGDTEAFF
TRBV7-2,-,-,TRBJ2-3,TGTGCCAGCAGCGACCGGGACCAGGGTGGCGATCTGCTCCGCACAGATACGCAGTATTTT,CASSDRDQGGDLLRTDTQYF
TRBV3-1,-,-,TRBJ2-1,TGTGCCAGCAGCCTTACAGGGATGGGGCAGTTCTTC,CASSLTGMGQFF
TRBV10-3,-,few,TRBJ2-5,TGTGCCATCAGTGGGGGTTCTACATCATCGGGGACCCAGTACTTC,CAISGGSTSSGTQYF
TRBV10-1,TRBD1,-,TRBJ2-3,TGCGCCGGCCGGGACAGGGGCACAGATACGCAGTATTTT,CAGRDRGTDTQYF
TRBV19,-,many,TRBJ2-7,TGTGCCAGTAGTCGCACGAATACAGGTGGGGCCTACGAGCAGTACTTC,CASSRTNTGGAYEQYF
TRBV7-9,-,-,TRBJ1-6,TGTGCCAGCAGCTTATTTACAGGCCCCAATTCACCCCTCCACTTT,CASSLFTGPNSPLHF
TRBV10-3,-,-,TRBJ2-1,TGTGCCATCAGTAACCTAGACAATGAGCAGTTCTTC,CAISNLDNEQFF
TRBV5-1,TRBD2,-,TRBJ2-3,TGCGCCAGCAGCCCCGGGACTAGCGGGCCAACAGATACGCAGTATTTT,CASSPGTSGPTDTQYF
TRBV7-2,-,many,TRBJ1-1,TGTGCCAGCAGCTGGGTGAACACTGAAGCTTTCTTT,CASSWVNTEAFF
TRBV10-3,TRBD1,-,TRBJ2-7,TGTGCCATCAGTTCAGCCGGGACAGGGATCTACGAGCAGTACTTC,CAISSAGTGIYEQYF
TRBV15,-,-,TRBJ1-1,TGTGCCACCAGCAGAGACATAGGGAACACTGAAGCTTTCTTT,CATSRDIGNTEAFF
TRBV6-6,TRBD1,once,TRBJ2-1,TGTGCCAGCAGTTACTCAGGACAGGGGAGCGGTGAGCAGTTCTTC,CASSYSGQGSGEQFF
TRBV25-1,TRBD2,few,TRBJ2-2,TGTGCCAGCAGTGAATTAGGACTAGCGTCGAACACCGGGGAGCTGTTTTTT,CASSELGLASNTGELFF
TRBV20-1,TRBD2,-,TRBJ2-3,TGCAGTGCTAGAGATGGCGGGAGGTACTTCACAGATACGCAGTATTTT,CSARDGGRYFTDTQYF
TRBV9,-,many,TRBJ2-7,TGTGCCAGCAGCGTAGGGTCTAGCGAACCCTACGAGCAGTACTTC,CASSVGSSEPYEQYF
TRBV9,-,many,TRBJ2-3,TGTGCCAGCAGCGAGCGAGATACGCAGTATTTT,CASSERDTQYF
TRBV11-2,TRBD1,-,TRBJ2-5,TGTGCCAGCAGTTCCATACAGGGGGAGTACTACGAGCAGCACTTC,CASSSIQGEYYEQHF
TRBV29-1,TRBD1,-,TRBJ1-6,TGCAGCGTTCAACCGGGACAGGAGGGCGAAGATAATTCACCCCTCCACTTT,CSVQPGQEGEDNSPLHF
TRBV6-1,TRBD1,-,TRBJ2-7,TGTGCCAGCGCTGAGCGGACAGGGGCCTACGAGCAGTACTTC,CASAERTGAYEQYF
TRBV29-1,-,many,TRBJ1-2,TGCAGCGTTGAAGGGGACGGATATGGCTACACCTTC,CSVEGDGYGYTF
TRBV27,-,-,TRBJ1-6,TGTGCCAGCAGTGCTATCGGGGGCGTTTCACCCCTCCACTTT,CASSAIGGVSPLHF
TRBV7-9,-,-,TRBJ2-3,TGTGCCAGCGGCTATGCGGGAAGCACAGATACGCAGTATTTT,CASGYAGSTDTQYF
TRBV28,-,many,TRBJ2-7,TGTGCCACCCGGAGGACAGTGGGAGTATACGAGCAGTACTTC,CATRRTVGVYEQYF
TRBV24-1,-,-,TRBJ1-5,TGTGCCACCAGCCGAGGGGGGAAAAACCAGCCCCAGCATTTT,CATSRGGKNQPQHF
TRBV20-1,-,-,TRBJ2-5,TGCAGTGCTAGTCGCAGCTACGGGCAGTACTTC,CSASRSYGQYF
TRBV4-1,TRBD2,-,TRBJ2-2,TGCGCCAGCAGCGTAGGAAAAGCGGGGGGGGACACCGGGGAGCTGTTTTTT,CASSVGKAGGDTGELFF
TRBV29-1,TRBD1,few,TRBJ2-7,TGCAGCGTAGCAGGGACAGGGAATAGCGAGCAGTACTTC,CSVAGTGNSEQYF
TRBV5-1,-,many,TRBJ2-7,TGCGCCAGCAGCTATGGGGGTGGGATTTCCTACGAGCAGTACTTC,CASSYGGGISYEQYF
TRBV7-9,-,few,TRBJ1-1,TGTGCCAGCAGGGAACAAGGGGTTAACACTGAAGCTTTCTTT,CASREQGVNTEAFF
TRBV2,-,-,TRBJ2-1,TGTGCCAGCAGGATTGGGTGGGAGCAGTTCTTC,CASRIGWEQFF
TRBV10-2,-,-,TRBJ1-1,TGCGCCAGCAGGAATGGACCGAGGAACACTGAAGCTTTCTTT,CASRNGPRNTEAFF
TRBV2,TRBD1,once,TRBJ1-6,TGTGCCAGCAGTGTATCCGGGACAGTCTGGTCACCCCTCCACTTT,CASSVSGTVWSPLHF